This record concerns one T cell receptor beta chain sequence. Its antigen remains unknown. This sample is drawn from a study of cytomegalovirus exposure and HLA in healthy donors. Germline-derived CDR1 and CDR2 are MDHEN and SYDVKM. The V gene end was trimmed by 4 bases and the J gene end by 3 bases; junction bases not matched to a gene: 3. The length of the CDR3 is 15 residues. Findings and caveats of the study: The investigators catalogued 150 to 200 TCR beta chains as cytomegalovirus-associated. Later analysis identified a missense DCLRE1C variant that was linked to TCR beta V- and J-gene trimming.

The PCR employed 60 Vbeta primers together with 13 Jbeta primers. Generated by immunoSEQ multiplex PCR, the TCRdb table keeps only in-frame clones and is missing some. The table records 120,000 or so clones, about 73% of them present only once. J is TRBJ1-5 and V is TRBV28, with 10 nucleotides matching TRBD1. The origin of this receptor is a woman aged 40 to 50 in good health and CMV-seronegative. The sample was PBMCs. This chain's CDR3 is CASSSGQGTNQPQHF. The DNA of the CDR3 is TGTGCCAGCAGTTCGGGACAGGGGACCAATCAGCCCCAGCATTTT. Supplemented by reference TRBV28 and TRBJ1-5, the full variable domain reads DVKVTQSSRYLVKRTGEKVFLECVQDMDHENMFWYRQDPGLGLRLIYFSYDVKMKEKGDIPEGYSVSREKKERFSLILESASTNQTSMYLCASSSGQGTNQPQHFGDGTRLSIL.